This T cell receptor (beta chain) came from a study of Graves' ophthalmopathy and Graves' hyperthyroidism. Amplification of the TCR beta CDR3 regions used RNA transcripts (as template). The authors performed first-round RT-PCR with HTBI primers and then a second-round multiplex PCR. MiXCR, run by TCRdb on the multiplex PCR reads, gives a single entry per CDR3 protein. The repertoire holds about 400,000 distinct CDR3 sequences, with around 17% as singletons. Ten or more counts support this clonotype. Diagnosis was based on clinical symptoms, serum thyroxine, TRAb, thyroid ultrasound and orbital computed tomography. PBMCs came from more than 8 ml of fresh peripheral blood. The CDR3 runs 14 residues. CDR1 is LGHNA, CDR2 YNFKEQ, per germline. Deletions cut 7 bases from V and 1 base from J, with 13 bases between.

The rearrangement joins TRBV4-2 to TRBJ1-1, with D tentatively TRBD1 (5 bases). This clonotype originated in a woman between 18 and 29 years old with Graves' ophthalmopathy. Material: peripheral blood. CDR3 sequence: CASNSRGWNTEAFF. The DNA for the CDR3 is TGTGCCAGCAACTCGAGGGGTTGGAACACTGAAGCTTTCTTT.